This T cell receptor beta chain was captured in a study of cytomegalovirus exposure and HLA in healthy donors. This CDR3 spans 17 amino acids. Germline CDR1 reads SGDLS; CDR2 reads YYNGEE. The V and J ends lost 1 base and 5 bases, in that order; junction bases with no gene match: 6. General observations from the study: First-cohort TCR clusters tended to co-occur in the roughly 120 validation repertoires, a later analysis found. The study designated 150 or so TCR beta chains cytomegalovirus-associated.

From the 120-subject validation cohort, which was separate from the roughly 620-subject first cohort, the donors were drawn. TCRdb's table, derived via immunoSEQ multiplex PCR, lists solely in-frame clones and lacks some. The sample lists 150,000 to 180,000 clones, about 86% seen once, with 2.1% in the top ten. A note on this clone: Its antigen is unidentified.

The chain is built from TRBV9 and TRBJ2-1; 13 nucleotides line up with TRBD2. The sequenced material came from PBMCs. This clonotype was sampled from a human donor in good health. The CDR3 spells CASSVRTSGRLNNEQFF. The CDR3 region has the DNA TGTGCCAGCAGCGTAAGGACTAGCGGGAGATTAAACAATGAGCAGTTCTTC.